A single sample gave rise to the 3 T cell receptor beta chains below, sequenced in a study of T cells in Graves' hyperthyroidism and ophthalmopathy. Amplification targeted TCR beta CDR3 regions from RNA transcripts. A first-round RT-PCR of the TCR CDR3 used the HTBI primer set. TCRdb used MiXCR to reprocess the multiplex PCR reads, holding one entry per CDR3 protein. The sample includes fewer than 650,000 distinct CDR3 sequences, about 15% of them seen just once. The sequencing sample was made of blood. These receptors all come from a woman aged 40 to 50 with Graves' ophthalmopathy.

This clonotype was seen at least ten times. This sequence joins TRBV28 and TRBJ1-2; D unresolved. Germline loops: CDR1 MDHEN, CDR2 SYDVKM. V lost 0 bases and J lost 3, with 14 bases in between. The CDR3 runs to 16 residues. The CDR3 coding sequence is TGTGCCAGCAGTTTATGGTCGCTCGACGTGGACTATGGCTACACCTTC. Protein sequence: CASSLWSLDVDYGYTF.

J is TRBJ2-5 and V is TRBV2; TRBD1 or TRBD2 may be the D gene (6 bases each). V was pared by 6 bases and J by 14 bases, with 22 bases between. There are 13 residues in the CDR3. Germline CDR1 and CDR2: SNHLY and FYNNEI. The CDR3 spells CASRGGDGGRSYF. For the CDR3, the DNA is TGTGCCAGCAGGGGGGGCGATGGGGGCCGTAGCTACTTC.

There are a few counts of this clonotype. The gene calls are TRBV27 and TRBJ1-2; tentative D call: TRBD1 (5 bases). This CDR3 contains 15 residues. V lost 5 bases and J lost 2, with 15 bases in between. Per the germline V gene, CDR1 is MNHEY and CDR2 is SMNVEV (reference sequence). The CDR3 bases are TGTGCCAGCAGTATAGGGGATTCGAGGAACTATGGCTACACCTTC. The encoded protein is CASSIGDSRNYGYTF.